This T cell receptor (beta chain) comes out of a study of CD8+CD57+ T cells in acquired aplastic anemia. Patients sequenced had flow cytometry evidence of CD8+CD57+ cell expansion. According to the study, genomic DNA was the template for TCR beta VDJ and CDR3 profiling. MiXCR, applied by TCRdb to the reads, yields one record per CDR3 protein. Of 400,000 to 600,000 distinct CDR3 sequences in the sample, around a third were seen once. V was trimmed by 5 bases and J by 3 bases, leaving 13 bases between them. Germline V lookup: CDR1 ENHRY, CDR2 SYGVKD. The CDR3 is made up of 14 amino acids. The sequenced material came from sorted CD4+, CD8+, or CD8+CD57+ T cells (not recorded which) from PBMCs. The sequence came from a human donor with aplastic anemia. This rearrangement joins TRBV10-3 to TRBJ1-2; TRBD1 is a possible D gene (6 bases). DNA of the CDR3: TGTGCCATCAGTCCTGGGGGCGTGGACTATGGCTACACCTTC. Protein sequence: CAISPGGVDYGYTF.